The clone carrying this T cell receptor (beta chain) occurred a few times. This sample was taken from a study of blood T cell repertoires in COVID-19. V lost 6 bases to trimming and J lost 1 base; unmatched junction nucleotides: 15. This CDR3 region has 18 residues. CDR1 ENHRY and CDR2 SYGVKD come from the germline V gene. Clones were sequenced by immunoSEQ multiplex PCR, and TCRdb holds only the in-frame ones, with some missing. The sample holds roughly 130,000 clones, roughly 83% seen once. V usage is TRBV10-3 and J usage is TRBJ1-5; 7 bases map to TRBD1. This clonotype was obtained from a man between 35 and 55 years old with acute COVID-19. The sequenced sample consisted of PBMCs or T cells enriched from blood (not recorded which). This chain's CDR3 is CAISDFGQDSGSNQPQHF. The CDR3, as DNA: TGTGCCATCAGCGATTTCGGACAGGACTCAGGAAGCAATCAGCCCCAGCATTTT.